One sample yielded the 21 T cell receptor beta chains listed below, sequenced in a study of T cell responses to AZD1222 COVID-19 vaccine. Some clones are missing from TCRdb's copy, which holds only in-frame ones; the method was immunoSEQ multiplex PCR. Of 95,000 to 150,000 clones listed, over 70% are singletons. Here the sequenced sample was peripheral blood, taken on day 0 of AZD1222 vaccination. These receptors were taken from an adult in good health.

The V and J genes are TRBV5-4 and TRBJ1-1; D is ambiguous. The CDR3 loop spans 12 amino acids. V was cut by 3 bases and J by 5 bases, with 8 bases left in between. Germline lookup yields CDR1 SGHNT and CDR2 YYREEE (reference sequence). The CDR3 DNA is TGTGCCAGCAGCTCAATGCGGACTGAAGCTTTCTTT. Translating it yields CASSSMRTEAFF.

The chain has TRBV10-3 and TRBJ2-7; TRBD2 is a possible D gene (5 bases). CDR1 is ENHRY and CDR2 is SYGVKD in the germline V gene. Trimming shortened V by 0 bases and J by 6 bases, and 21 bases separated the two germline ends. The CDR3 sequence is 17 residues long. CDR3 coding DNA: TGTGCCATCAGTGAGTCCGGTAGCTACCTACAAGAGGGCGAGCAGTACTTC. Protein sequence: CAISESGSYLQEGEQYF.

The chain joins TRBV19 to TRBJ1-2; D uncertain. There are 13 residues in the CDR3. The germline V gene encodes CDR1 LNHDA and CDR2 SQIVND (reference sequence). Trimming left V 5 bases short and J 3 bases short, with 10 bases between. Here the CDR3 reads CASSERIDYGYTF. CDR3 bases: TGTGCCAGTAGTGAGAGGATCGACTATGGCTACACCTTC.

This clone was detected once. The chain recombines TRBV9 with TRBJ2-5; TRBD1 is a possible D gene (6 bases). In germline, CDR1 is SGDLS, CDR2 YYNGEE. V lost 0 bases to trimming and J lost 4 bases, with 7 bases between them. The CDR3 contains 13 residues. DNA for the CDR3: TGTGCCAGCAGCGTAGCAGGGGCAGAGACCCAGTACTTC. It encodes CASSVAGAETQYF.

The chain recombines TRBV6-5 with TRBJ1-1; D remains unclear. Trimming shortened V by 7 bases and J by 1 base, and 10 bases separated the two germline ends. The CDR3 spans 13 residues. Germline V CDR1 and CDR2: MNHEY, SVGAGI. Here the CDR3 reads CASTFEGNTEAFF. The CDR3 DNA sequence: TGTGCCAGCACTTTCGAGGGGAACACTGAAGCTTTCTTT.

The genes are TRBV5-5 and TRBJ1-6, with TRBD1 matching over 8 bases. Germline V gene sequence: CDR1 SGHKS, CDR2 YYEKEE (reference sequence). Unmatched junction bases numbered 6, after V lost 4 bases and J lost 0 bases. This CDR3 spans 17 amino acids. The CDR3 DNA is TGTGCCAGCAGCCAAAGACAGGGGAGCTCCTATAATTCACCCCTCCACTTT. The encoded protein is CASSQRQGSSYNSPLHF. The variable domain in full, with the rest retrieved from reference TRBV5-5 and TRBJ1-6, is DAGVTQSPTHLIKTRGQQVTLRCSPISGHKSVSWYQQVLGQGPQFIFQYYEKEERGRGNFPDRFSARQFPNYSSELNVNALLLGDSALYLCASSQRQGSSYNSPLHFGNGTRLTVT.

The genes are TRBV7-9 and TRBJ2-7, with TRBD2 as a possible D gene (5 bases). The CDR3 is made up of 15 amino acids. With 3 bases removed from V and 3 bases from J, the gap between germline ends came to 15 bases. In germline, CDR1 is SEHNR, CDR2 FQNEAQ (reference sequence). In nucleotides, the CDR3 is TGTGCCAGCAGCTTGTTTCAGGAGGTCTTCTACGAGCAGTACTTC. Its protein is CASSLFQEVFYEQYF.

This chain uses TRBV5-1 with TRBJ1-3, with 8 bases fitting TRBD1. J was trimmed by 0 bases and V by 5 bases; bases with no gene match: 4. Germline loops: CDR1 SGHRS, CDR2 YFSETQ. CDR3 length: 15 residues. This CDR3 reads CASSTQGVSGNTIYF. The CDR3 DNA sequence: TGCGCCAGCAGTACACAGGGGGTCTCTGGAAACACCATATATTTT.

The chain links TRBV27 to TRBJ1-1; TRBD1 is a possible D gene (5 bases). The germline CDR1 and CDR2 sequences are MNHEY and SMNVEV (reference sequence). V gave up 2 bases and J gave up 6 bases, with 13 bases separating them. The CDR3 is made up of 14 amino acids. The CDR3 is CASSLGALRAEAFF. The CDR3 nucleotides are TGTGCCAGCAGTTTAGGGGCTCTAAGGGCTGAAGCTTTCTTT.

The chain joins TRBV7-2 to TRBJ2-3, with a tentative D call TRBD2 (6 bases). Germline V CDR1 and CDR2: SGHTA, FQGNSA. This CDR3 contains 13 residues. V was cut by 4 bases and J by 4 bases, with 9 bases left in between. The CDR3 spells CASSWGLSDTQYF. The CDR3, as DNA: TGTGCCAGCAGCTGGGGACTGTCAGATACGCAGTATTTT. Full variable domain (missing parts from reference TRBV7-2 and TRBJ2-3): GAGVSQSPSNKVTEKGKDVELRCDPISGHTALYWYRQSLGQGLEFLIYFQGNSAPDKSGLPSDRFSAERTGGSVSTLTIQRTQQEDSAVYLCASSWGLSDTQYFGPGTRLTVL.

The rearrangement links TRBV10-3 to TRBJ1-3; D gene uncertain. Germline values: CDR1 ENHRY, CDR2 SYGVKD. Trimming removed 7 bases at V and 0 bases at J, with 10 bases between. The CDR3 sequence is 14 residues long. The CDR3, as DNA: TGTGCCATCATCCCGACGAGCTCTGGAAACACCATATATTTT. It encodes CAIIPTSSGNTIYF.

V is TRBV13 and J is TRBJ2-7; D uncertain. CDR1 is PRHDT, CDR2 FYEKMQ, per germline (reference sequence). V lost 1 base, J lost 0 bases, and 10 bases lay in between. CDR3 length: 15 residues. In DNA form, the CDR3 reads TGTGCCAGCAGCTTAGACACGGGTTTCTCCTACGAGCAGTACTTC. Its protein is CASSLDTGFSYEQYF.

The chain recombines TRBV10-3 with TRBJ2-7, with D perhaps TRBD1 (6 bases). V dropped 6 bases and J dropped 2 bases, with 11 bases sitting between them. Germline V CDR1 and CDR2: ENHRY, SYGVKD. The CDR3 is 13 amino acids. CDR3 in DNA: TGTGCCATCAGGAGCGACAGGCCCTACGAGCAGTACTTC. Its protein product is CAIRSDRPYEQYF.

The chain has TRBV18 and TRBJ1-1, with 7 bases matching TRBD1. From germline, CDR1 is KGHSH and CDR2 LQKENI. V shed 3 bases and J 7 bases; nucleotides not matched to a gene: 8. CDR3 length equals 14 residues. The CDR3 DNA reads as TGTGCCAGCTCACCTACCGGGACAGACTTTGAAGCTTTCTTT. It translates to CASSPTGTDFEAFF.

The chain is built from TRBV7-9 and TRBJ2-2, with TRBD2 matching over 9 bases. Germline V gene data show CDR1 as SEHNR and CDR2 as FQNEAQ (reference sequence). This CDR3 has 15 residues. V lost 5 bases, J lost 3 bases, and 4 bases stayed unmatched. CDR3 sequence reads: CASSAGLAYTGELFF. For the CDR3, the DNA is TGTGCCAGCAGCGCGGGACTAGCATACACCGGGGAGCTGTTTTTT. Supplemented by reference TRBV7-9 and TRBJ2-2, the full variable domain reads DTGVSQNPRHKITKRGQNVTFRCDPISEHNRLYWYRQTLGQGPEFLTYFQNEAQLEKSRLLSDRFSAERPKGSFSTLEIQRTEQGDSAMYLCASSAGLAYTGELFFGEGSRLTVL.

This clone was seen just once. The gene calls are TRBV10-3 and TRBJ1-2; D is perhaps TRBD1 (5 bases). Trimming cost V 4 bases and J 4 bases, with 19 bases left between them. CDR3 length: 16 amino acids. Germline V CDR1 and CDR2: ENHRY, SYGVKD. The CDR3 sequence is CAISAHPTDGAYGYTF. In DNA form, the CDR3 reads TGTGCCATCAGTGCCCACCCGACTGACGGGGCCTATGGCTACACCTTC.

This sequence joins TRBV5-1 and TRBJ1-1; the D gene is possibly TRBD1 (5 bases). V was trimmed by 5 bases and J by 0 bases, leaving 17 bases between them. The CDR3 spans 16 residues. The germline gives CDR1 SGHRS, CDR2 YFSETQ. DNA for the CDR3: TGCGCCAGCAGTTCCGGGACCGGGAGTATGAACACTGAAGCTTTCTTT. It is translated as CASSSGTGSMNTEAFF.

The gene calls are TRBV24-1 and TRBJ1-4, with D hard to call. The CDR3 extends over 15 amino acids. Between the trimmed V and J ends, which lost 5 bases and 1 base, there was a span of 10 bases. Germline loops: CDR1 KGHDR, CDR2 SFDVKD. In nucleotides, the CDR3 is TGTGCCACCAGTGTCCGGGTTGGAACTAATGAAAAACTGTTTTTT. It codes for CATSVRVGTNEKLFF.

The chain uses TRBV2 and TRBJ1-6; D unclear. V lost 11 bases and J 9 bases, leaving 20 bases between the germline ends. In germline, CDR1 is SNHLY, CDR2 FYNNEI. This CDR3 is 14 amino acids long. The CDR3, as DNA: TGTGCCGGATCAAGATATTCCAACTTTTCACCCCTCCACTTT. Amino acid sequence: CAGSRYSNFSPLHF.

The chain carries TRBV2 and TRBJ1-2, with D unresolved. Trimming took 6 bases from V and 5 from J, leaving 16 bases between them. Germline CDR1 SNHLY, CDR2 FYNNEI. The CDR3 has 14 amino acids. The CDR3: CASSPGRTAYGYTF. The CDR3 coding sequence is TGTGCCAGCAGCCCTGGCAGGACCGCATATGGCTACACCTTC.

CDR3 sequence: CASSEGGVETQYF. In DNA form, the CDR3 reads TGTGCCAGCAGTGAAGGGGGGGTGGAGACCCAGTACTTC. The V and J genes are TRBV6-1 and TRBJ2-5; D possibly corresponds to TRBD2 (6 bases). Germline V gene data show CDR1 as MNHNS and CDR2 as SASEGT. The V end lost 1 base, the J end lost 5 bases, and 8 bases lay between the germline ends. The CDR3 sequence is 13 residues long.